This T cell receptor (beta chain) was retrieved from a study of blood T cell repertoires in COVID-19. The overall study: Researchers got acute and convalescent COVID-19 samples from the United States, Italy and Spain.

Original handling: Amplification with reference gene primers provided the estimates of nucleated cell counts. TCRdb keeps only in-frame clones here, not all; method: immunoSEQ multiplex PCR. For V, J and clone size, that table is used; D and trimming come from the DNA. The sample carries around 180,000 clones, approximately 90% recorded once. The CDR3 length is 13 residues. Germline V lookup: CDR1 SGHRS, CDR2 YFSETQ. Trimming removed 4 bases at V and 5 bases at J, with 13 bases between. The J gene is TRBJ2-7, the V gene TRBV5-1; no reliable D call. The sequence was collected from a woman in her twenties or thirties with acute or convalescent COVID-19. Sequenced: peripheral blood. CDR3 region: CASSPQVGHEQYF. The DNA of the CDR3 is TGCGCCAGCAGCCCTCAGGTAGGCCACGAGCAGTACTTC.